Listed below are T cell receptor beta chains from one sample, sequenced in a study of control samples from healthy donors and cancer patients. Libraries were prepared by immunoSEQ multiplex PCR; TCRdb keeps only in-frame clonotypes and omits some of them. The data contain roughly 150,000 clones, about 91% of them seen just once; the ten biggest clones take up under 2%. What was sequenced was blood. These receptors originate from a man younger than 35 in good health. Both conserved end residues are part of each CDR3. D genes are given only for firm matches. Part of the rows lack a size; the others show once, few, many or a class for expanded clones.

clone size | D gene | J gene | V gene | CDR3 protein | CDR3 DNA
. | TRBD1 | TRBJ2-7 | TRBV5-5 | CASRSAGTGSYEQYF | TGTGCCAGCAGATCCGCCGGGACAGGGTCCTACGAGCAGTACTTC
. | TRBD1 | TRBJ2-7 | TRBV28 | CASRKGQGAYEQYF | TGTGCCAGCAGAAAGGGACAGGGGGCCTACGAGCAGTACTTC
once | . | TRBJ1-4 | TRBV18 | CASSPKTGRGEKLFF | TGTGCCAGCTCACCTAAGACGGGGCGTGGTGAAAAACTGTTTTTT
. | . | TRBJ1-6 | TRBV4-1 | CASSQGQESYNSPLHF | TGCGCCAGCAGCCAAGGGCAGGAGTCCTATAATTCACCCCTCCACTTT
. | TRBD1 | TRBJ1-1 | TRBV4-3 | CASSQTGGYTEAFF | TGCGCCAGCAGTCAGACAGGGGGCTACACTGAAGCTTTCTTT
. | . | TRBJ1-2 | TRBV6-1 | CASSDLLTFRGYTF | TGTGCCAGCAGTGACCTCTTGACCTTCCGGGGCTACACCTTC
. | . | TRBJ2-1 | TRBV5-1 | CASSQGRDTFNEQFF | TGCGCCAGCAGCCAGGGAAGGGACACATTCAATGAGCAGTTCTTC
few | . | TRBJ2-6 | TRBV7-2 | CASSLAGAGANVLTF | TGTGCCAGCAGCTTAGCCGGGGCTGGGGCCAACGTCCTGACTTTC
. | TRBD1 | TRBJ1-5 | TRBV5-1 | CASSSLTWDRGRDQPQHF | TGCGCCAGCAGCTCGCTGACGTGGGACAGGGGAAGGGATCAGCCCCAGCATTTT
. | . | TRBJ2-1 | TRBV6-2/TRBV6-3 | CASSYPTGGSYNEQFF | TGTGCCAGCAGTTACCCGACAGGCGGCTCCTACAATGAGCAGTTCTTC
. | . | TRBJ1-1 | TRBV15 | CATSPRGLNTEAFF | TGTGCCACCAGTCCCCGGGGGCTCAACACTGAAGCTTTCTTT
. | . | TRBJ2-5 | TRBV11-2 | CASSPSMSRDKTQYF | TGTGCCAGCAGCCCTTCCATGAGCAGGGACAAGACCCAGTACTTC
. | . | TRBJ1-2 | TRBV15 | CATSRDGAYGYTF | TGTGCCACCAGCAGAGACGGGGCCTACGGCTACACCTTC
. | . | TRBJ2-5 | TRBV5-6 | CASSPSLGGRETQYF | TGTGCCAGCAGCCCATCACTGGGGGGGCGAGAGACCCAGTACTTC
. | . | TRBJ2-7 | TRBV19 | CATAGREAREQYF | TGTGCCACCGCGGGCAGGGAAGCTCGCGAGCAGTACTTC
. | . | TRBJ1-5 | TRBV28 | CARGGGRGRHQPQHF | TGTGCCCGCGGGGGGGGCAGGGGTCGCCATCAGCCCCAGCATTTT
. | . | TRBJ2-7 | TRBV11-2 | CASSSPGVLYEQYF | TGTGCCAGCAGCTCTCCCGGGGTTCTCTACGAGCAGTACTTC
. | . | TRBJ1-4 | TRBV7-2 | CASSLGGRTNEKLFF | TGTGCCAGCAGCTTAGGAGGGCGAACTAATGAAAAACTGTTTTTT